This is a list of T cell receptor beta chains from one sample in a study of technical replicates of blood from a few donors. Some clones are missing from TCRdb's copy, which holds only in-frame ones; the method was immunoSEQ multiplex PCR. There are 55,000 to 60,000 clones in the sample; just under 95% occur only once, and around 4.4% lies in the top ten. Sequencing input: PBMCs. The receptor source for this set is a human donor in good health. Some clones in this sample may be carry-over from other donors' samples. The CDR3 runs from the conserved cysteine through the conserved F or W. Fields, in order: clone size, D gene, V gene, J gene, CDR3 protein, CDR3 DNA. D genes are given only for firm matches. Clone size is given for some rows only: seen once, a few or many times, or a class if the clone is expanded.

few	-	TRBV6-5	TRBJ2-1	CASSLSMTYNEQFF	TGTGCCAGCAGCCTTAGTATGACATACAATGAGCAGTTCTTC
-	TRBD1	TRBV4-1	TRBJ1-1	CASSLTTGAGGRMNTEAFF	TGCGCCAGCAGCCTCACTACCGGAGCAGGGGGACGAATGAACACTGAAGCTTTCTTT
-	-	TRBV10-3	TRBJ2-3	CAISGFLSGGPPKDTQYF	TGTGCCATCAGTGGATTTCTCTCAGGGGGGCCCCCCAAAGATACGCAGTATTTT
-	TRBD2	TRBV7-9	TRBJ2-3	CASSIAGGDTQYF	TGTGCCAGCAGCATAGCGGGGGGAGATACGCAGTATTTT
-	TRBD2	TRBV7-2	TRBJ2-1	CASSLVGTSGGINEQFF	TGTGCCAGCAGCTTAGTCGGGACTAGCGGGGGAATCAATGAGCAGTTCTTC
medium-sized	TRBD1	TRBV15	TRBJ2-7	CATSRGDRGHEQYF	TGTGCCACCAGCAGAGGAGACAGGGGTCACGAGCAGTACTTC
-	TRBD2	TRBV7-9	TRBJ2-7	CASSTGLAGARGEQYF	TGTGCCAGCAGCACGGGACTAGCGGGAGCTCGGGGCGAGCAGTACTTC
-	TRBD2	TRBV29-1	TRBJ2-5	CSVHLRGGETQYF	TGCAGCGTACATTTACGGGGGGGAGAGACCCAGTACTTC
-	-	TRBV29-1	TRBJ2-2	CSARGSSNTGELFF	TGCAGCGCCCGGGGGTCCTCGAACACCGGGGAGCTGTTTTTT
few	TRBD2	TRBV5-4	TRBJ2-3	CASSSGGDTQYF	TGTGCCAGCAGCTCGGGGGGGGATACGCAGTATTTT
-	TRBD1	TRBV7-9	TRBJ1-2	CASSLPGTGVIGYTF	TGTGCCAGCAGCTTACCCGGGACAGGGGTAATTGGCTACACCTTC
-	-	TRBV7-2	TRBJ2-7	CASSLGTTISYEQYF	TGTGCCAGCAGCTTAGGGACAACGATCTCCTACGAGCAGTACTTC
-	TRBD2	TRBV7-9	TRBJ2-3	CASSLGLAGDTQYF	TGTGCCAGCAGCCTCGGACTAGCGGGAGATACGCAGTATTTT
-	-	TRBV4-3	TRBJ1-5	CASSQVETVCNQPQHF	TGCGCCAGCAGCCAAGTTGAGACAGTATGCAATCAGCCCCAGCATTTT
-	-	TRBV18	TRBJ2-1	CASSSPWLFNEQFF	TGTGCCAGCTCCTCACCCTGGCTGTTCAATGAGCAGTTCTTC
-	-	TRBV7-8	TRBJ2-7	CASSLGASAYYEQYF	TGTGCCAGCAGCTTAGGGGCTAGCGCGTACTACGAGCAGTACTTC
-	-	TRBV6-6	TRBJ1-5	CASTSSQEANQPQHF	TGTGCCAGCACCTCGTCCCAGGAGGCAAATCAGCCCCAGCATTTT
-	-	TRBV5-1	TRBJ1-2	CASSLASVGAYGYTF	TGCGCCAGCAGCTTGGCCTCGGTAGGGGCCTATGGCTACACCTTC
-	TRBD1	TRBV5-6	TRBJ1-5	CASSFDRDRPQHF	TGTGCCAGCAGCTTTGACAGGGACCGGCCCCAGCATTTT
-	-	TRBV11-1	TRBJ1-1	CASRQDTYTEAFF	TGTGCCAGCAGACAAGACACGTACACTGAAGCTTTCTTT
-	-	TRBV4-1	TRBJ2-2	CASRVGAGNTGELFF	TGCGCCAGCAGGGTGGGCGCGGGGAACACCGGGGAGCTGTTTTTT
-	-	TRBV7-2	TRBJ2-5	CASSLNVARRETQYF	TGTGCCAGCAGCTTAAACGTCGCGAGGAGGGAGACCCAGTACTTC
-	TRBD1	TRBV5-6	TRBJ1-1	CASSLGQGRTEAFF	TGTGCCAGCAGCTTGGGACAGGGACGCACTGAAGCTTTCTTT
-	TRBD2	TRBV4-3	TRBJ2-3	CASSQEVAGGHTQYF	TGCGCCAGCAGCCAAGAGGTAGCGGGAGGGCATACGCAGTATTTT
-	-	TRBV4-3	TRBJ1-5	CASSHGVSGGSNQPQHF	TGCGCCAGCAGCCATGGAGTGTCGGGAGGTAGCAATCAGCCCCAGCATTTT
-	-	TRBV4-2	TRBJ2-1	CASSQDLGGSYNEQFF	TGTGCCAGCAGCCAAGACCTGGGGGGCTCCTACAATGAGCAGTTCTTC
-	-	TRBV9	TRBJ1-2	CASSVPGGTNYGYTF	TGTGCCAGCAGCGTACCTGGGGGCACTAACTATGGCTACACCTTC
-	-	TRBV7-9	TRBJ1-4	CASSLTEATNEKLFF	TGTGCCAGCAGCTTGACCGAGGCAACTAATGAAAAACTGTTTTTT
-	TRBD1	TRBV4-3	TRBJ2-7	CASSPGQGPAYEQYF	TGCGCCAGCAGCCCAGGACAGGGACCAGCCTACGAGCAGTACTTC
-	TRBD1	TRBV7-3	TRBJ1-6	CASSDRGGASPLHF	TGTGCCAGCAGCGACCGAGGGGGCGCCTCACCCCTCCACTTT
-	-	TRBV18	TRBJ2-6	CASSPDSASGANVLTF	TGTGCCAGCTCACCAGACAGCGCCTCTGGGGCCAACGTCCTGACTTTC
-	TRBD1	TRBV4-1	TRBJ1-1	CASSQGGQGGTEAFF	TGCGCCAGCAGCCAAGGTGGACAGGGGGGAACTGAAGCTTTCTTT
-	TRBD1	TRBV30	TRBJ1-5	CAWSVAGQGVIGQHF	TGTGCCTGGAGTGTCGCTGGACAGGGAGTCATTGGTCAGCATTTT
-	-	TRBV25-1	TRBJ1-1	CASRENTEAFF	TGTGCCAGCCGGGAGAACACTGAAGCTTTCTTT
-	TRBD1	TRBV6-5	TRBJ1-2	CASSPPGQVFYGYTF	TGTGCCAGCAGCCCGCCGGGACAGGTCTTTTATGGCTACACCTTC
-	TRBD2	TRBV5-1	TRBJ2-1	CASSLVPTGTSGYNEQFF	TGCGCCAGCAGCTTGGTCCCTACCGGGACTAGCGGGTACAATGAGCAGTTCTTC
-	-	TRBV9	TRBJ2-2	CASSLTGELFF	TGTGCCAGCAGCCTCACCGGGGAGCTGTTTTTT
once	-	TRBV4-2	TRBJ1-1	CASSQPQDRTNEAFF	TGTGCCAGCAGCCAACCCCAGGACAGAACTAATGAAGCTTTCTTT
once	-	TRBV12-2	TRBJ2-5	CASRARQGAETQYF	TGTGCAAGTCGCGCAAGACAGGGGGCTGAGACCCAGTACTTC
-	-	TRBV20-1	TRBJ2-1	CSAPAGNEQFF	TGCAGTGCCCCCGCAGGGAATGAGCAGTTCTTC
-	-	TRBV6-1	TRBJ1-5	CASSEGVTAFSNQPQHF	TGTGCCAGCAGTGAAGGAGTGACAGCTTTTAGCAATCAGCCCCAGCATTTT
-	TRBD2	TRBV2	TRBJ2-1	CASSEGEGLYNEQFF	TGTGCCAGCAGTGAAGGGGAGGGGTTGTACAATGAGCAGTTCTTC
once	TRBD1	TRBV5-1	TRBJ2-2	CASSGTGGVTGELFF	TGCGCCAGCAGCGGGACAGGGGGCGTCACCGGGGAGCTGTTTTTT
-	-	TRBV9	TRBJ1-6	CASSARDTISPLHF	TGTGCCAGCAGCGCACGGGACACTATTTCACCCCTCCACTTT
-	TRBD2	TRBV5-1	TRBJ2-7	CASSPGLAGYEQYF	TGCGCCAGCAGCCCGGGACTAGCGGGCTACGAGCAGTACTTC